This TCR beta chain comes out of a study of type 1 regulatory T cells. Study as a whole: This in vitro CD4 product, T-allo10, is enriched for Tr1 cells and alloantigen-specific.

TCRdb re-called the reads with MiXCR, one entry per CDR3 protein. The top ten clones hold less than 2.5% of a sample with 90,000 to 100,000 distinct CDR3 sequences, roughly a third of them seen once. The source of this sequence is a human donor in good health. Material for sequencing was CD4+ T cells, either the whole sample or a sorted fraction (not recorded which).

The CDR3: CSARLPGLPHNEQFF. Here the CDR3 DNA reads TGCAGTGCTAGACTTCCGGGACTTCCTCACAATGAGCAGTTCTTC. The chain employs TRBV20-1 and TRBJ2-1, with D possibly matching TRBD2 (6 bases). CDR1 and CDR2 (germline): DFQATT, SNEGSKA (reference sequence). The CDR3 runs to 15 residues. V was cut by 2 bases and J by 5 bases, with 16 bases left in between.